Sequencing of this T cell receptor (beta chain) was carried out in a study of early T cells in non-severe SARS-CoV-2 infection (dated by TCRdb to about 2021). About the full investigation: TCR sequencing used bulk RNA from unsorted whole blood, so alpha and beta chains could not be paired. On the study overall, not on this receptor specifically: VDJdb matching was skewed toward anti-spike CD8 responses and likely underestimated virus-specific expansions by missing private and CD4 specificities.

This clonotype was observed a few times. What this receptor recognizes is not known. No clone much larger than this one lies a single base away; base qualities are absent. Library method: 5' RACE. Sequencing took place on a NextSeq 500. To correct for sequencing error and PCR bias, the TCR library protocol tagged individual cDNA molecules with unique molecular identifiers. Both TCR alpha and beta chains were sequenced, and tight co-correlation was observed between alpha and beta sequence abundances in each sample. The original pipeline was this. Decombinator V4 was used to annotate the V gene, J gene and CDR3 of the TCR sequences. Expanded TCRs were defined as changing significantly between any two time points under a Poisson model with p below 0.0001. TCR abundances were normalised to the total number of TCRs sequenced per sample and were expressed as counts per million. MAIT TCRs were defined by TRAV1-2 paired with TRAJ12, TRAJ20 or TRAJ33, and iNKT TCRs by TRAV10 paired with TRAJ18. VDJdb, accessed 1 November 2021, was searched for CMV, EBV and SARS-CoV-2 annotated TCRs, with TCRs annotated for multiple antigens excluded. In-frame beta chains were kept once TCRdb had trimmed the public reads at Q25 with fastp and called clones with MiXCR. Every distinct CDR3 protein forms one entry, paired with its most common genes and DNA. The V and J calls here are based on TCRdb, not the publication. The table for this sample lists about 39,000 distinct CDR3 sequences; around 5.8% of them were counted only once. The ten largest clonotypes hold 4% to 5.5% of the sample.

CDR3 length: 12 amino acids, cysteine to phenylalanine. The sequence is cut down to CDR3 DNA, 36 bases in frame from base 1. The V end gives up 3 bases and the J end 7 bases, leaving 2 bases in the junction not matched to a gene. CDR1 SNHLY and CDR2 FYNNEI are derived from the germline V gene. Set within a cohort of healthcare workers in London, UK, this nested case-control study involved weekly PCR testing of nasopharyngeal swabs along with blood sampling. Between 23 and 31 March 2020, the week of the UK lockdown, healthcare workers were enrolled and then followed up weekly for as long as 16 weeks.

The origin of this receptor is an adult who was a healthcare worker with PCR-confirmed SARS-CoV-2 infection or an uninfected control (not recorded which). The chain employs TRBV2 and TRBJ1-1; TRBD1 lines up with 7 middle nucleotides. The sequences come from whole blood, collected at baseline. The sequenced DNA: TGTGCCAGCAGTGAGACAGGGATTGAAGCTTTCTTT. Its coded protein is CASSETGIEAFF. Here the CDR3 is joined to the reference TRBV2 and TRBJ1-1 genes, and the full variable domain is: EPEVTQTPSHQVTQMGQEVILRCVPISNHLYFYWYRQILGQKVEFLVSFYNNEISEKSEIFDDQFSVERPDGSNFTLKIRSTKLEDSAMYFCASSETGIEAFFGQGTRLTVV.